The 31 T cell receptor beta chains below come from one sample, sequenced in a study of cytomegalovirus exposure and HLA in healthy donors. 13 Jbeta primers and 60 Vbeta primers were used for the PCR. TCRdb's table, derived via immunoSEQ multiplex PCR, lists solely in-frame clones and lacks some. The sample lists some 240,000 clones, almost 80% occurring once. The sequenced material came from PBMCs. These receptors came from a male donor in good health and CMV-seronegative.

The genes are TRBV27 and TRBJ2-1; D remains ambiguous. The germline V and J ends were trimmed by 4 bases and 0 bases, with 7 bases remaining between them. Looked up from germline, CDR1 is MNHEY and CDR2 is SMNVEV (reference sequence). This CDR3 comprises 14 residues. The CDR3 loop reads CASSSVGSYNEQFF. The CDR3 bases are TGTGCCAGCAGTTCAGTTGGCTCCTACAATGAGCAGTTCTTC.

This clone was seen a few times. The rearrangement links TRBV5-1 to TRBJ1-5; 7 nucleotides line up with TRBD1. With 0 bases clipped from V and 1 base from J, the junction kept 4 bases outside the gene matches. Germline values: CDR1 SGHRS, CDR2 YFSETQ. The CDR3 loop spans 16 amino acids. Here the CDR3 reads CASSLEGGRSNQPQHF. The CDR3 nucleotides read TGCGCCAGCAGCTTGGAAGGGGGCCGAAGCAATCAGCCCCAGCATTTT.

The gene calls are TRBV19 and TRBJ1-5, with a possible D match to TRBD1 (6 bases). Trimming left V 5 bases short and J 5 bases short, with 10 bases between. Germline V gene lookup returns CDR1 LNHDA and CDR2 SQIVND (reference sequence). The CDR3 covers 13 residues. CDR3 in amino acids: CASSLQGYQPQHF. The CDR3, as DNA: TGTGCCAGTAGTCTACAGGGATATCAGCCCCAGCATTTT. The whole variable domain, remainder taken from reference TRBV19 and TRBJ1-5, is DGGITQSPKYLFRKEGQNVTLSCEQNLNHDAMYWYRQDPGQGLRLIYYSQIVNDFQKGDIAEGYSVSREKKESFPLTVTSAQKNPTAFYLCASSLQGYQPQHFGDGTRLSIL.

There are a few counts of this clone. The CDR3: CASSQDRGGVNEQYF. The CDR3 region has the DNA TGTGCCAGCAGCCAAGATCGGGGCGGGGTAAACGAGCAGTACTTC. The rearrangement links TRBV4-2 to TRBJ2-7, with D possibly being TRBD2 (6 bases). The CDR3 runs 15 residues. The ends were cut back, 0 bases at V and 5 bases at J, with 14 bases in the middle. CDR1 and CDR2 from the germline V gene are LGHNA and YNFKEQ.

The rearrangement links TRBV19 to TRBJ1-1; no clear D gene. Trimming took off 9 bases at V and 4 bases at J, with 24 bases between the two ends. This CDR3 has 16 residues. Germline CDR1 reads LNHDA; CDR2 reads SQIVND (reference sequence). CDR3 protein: CASPPPGWVWPTEAFF. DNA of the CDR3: TGTGCCAGCCCCCCCCCGGGATGGGTCTGGCCCACTGAAGCTTTCTTT.

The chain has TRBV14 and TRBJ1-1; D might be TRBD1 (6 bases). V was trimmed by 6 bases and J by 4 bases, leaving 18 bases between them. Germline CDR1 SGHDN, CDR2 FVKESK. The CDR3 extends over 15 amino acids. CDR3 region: CASRTLDTGSTEAFF. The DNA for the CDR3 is TGTGCCAGCAGGACCCTAGACACAGGGTCCACTGAAGCTTTCTTT.

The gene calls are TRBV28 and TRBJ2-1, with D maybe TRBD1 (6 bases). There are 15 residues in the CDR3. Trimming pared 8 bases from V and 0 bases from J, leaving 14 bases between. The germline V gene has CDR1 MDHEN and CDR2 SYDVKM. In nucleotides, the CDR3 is TGTGCCAGCCGACTACTACAGGGCTCCTACAATGAGCAGTTCTTC. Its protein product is CASRLLQGSYNEQFF.

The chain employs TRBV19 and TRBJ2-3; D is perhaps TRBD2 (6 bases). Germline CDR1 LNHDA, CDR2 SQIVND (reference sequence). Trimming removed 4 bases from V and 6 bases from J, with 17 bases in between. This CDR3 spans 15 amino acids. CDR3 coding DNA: TGTGCCAGTAGTAGCGGGATATCAGGTGGGGATACGCAGTATTTT. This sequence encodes CASSSGISGGDTQYF.

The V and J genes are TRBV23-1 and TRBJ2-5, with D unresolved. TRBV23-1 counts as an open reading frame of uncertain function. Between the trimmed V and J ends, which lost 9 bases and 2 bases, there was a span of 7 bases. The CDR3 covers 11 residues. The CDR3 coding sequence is TGCGCCAGTTTTTTACAAGAGACCCAGTACTTC. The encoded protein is CASFLQETQYF.

CDR3 region: CASSHLNEQFF. The DNA of the CDR3 is TGTGCCAGCAGCCACTTGAATGAGCAGTTCTTC. V and J are TRBV7-2 and TRBJ2-1, with D uncertain. Germline lookup yields CDR1 SGHTA and CDR2 FQGNSA. The CDR3 loop spans 11 amino acids. The germline V and J ends were trimmed by 5 bases and 7 bases, with 6 bases remaining between them.

The chain's CDR3 is CASTYTGQGVAFF. CDR3 nucleotides: TGTGCCAGCACCTACACGGGGCAGGGGGTAGCTTTCTTT. This chain connects TRBV19 to TRBJ1-1, with 7 positions matching TRBD1. Trimming took 9 bases from V and 10 from J; bases not matched to a gene: 14. The CDR3 totals 13 residues. From germline, CDR1 is LNHDA and CDR2 SQIVND (reference sequence).

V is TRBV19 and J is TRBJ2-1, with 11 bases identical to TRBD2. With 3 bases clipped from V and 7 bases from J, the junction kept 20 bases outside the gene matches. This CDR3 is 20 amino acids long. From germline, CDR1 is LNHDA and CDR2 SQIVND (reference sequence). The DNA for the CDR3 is TGTGCCAGTAGTATTTTTCTTTTAGCGGGAGGGCCGAGAACGGGAAATGAGCAGTTCTTC. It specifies CASSIFLLAGGPRTGNEQFF.

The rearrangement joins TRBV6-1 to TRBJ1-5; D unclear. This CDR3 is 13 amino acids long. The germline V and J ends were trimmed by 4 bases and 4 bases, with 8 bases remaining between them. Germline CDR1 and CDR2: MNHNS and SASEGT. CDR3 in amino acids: CASSAEENQPQHF. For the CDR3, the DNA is TGTGCCAGCAGTGCCGAGGAAAATCAGCCCCAGCATTTT.

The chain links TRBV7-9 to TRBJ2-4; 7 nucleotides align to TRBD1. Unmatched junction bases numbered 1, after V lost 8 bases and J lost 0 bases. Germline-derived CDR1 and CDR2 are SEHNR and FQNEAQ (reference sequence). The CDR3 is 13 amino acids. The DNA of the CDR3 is TGTGCCAGCCGACAGGGAGCCAAAAACATTCAGTACTTC. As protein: CASRQGAKNIQYF.

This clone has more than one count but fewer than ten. The CDR3 loop is CASSLSVDQPQHF. CDR3 bases: TGTGCCAGCAGTTTATCTGTCGATCAGCCCCAGCATTTT. V gene TRBV27 combines with J gene TRBJ1-5; no reliable D call. Germline loops: CDR1 MNHEY, CDR2 SMNVEV (reference sequence). Trimming pared 0 bases from V and 5 bases from J, leaving 5 bases between. The CDR3 extends over 13 amino acids.

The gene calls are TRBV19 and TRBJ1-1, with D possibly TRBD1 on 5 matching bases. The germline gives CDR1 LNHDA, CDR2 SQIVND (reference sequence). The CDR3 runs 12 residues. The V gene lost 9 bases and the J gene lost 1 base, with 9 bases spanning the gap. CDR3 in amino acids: CASQQENTEAFF. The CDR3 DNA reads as TGTGCCAGCCAACAGGAGAACACTGAAGCTTTCTTT. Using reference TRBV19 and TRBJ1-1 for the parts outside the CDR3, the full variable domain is DGGITQSPKYLFRKEGQNVTLSCEQNLNHDAMYWYRQDPGQGLRLIYYSQIVNDFQKGDIAEGYSVSREKKESFPLTVTSAQKNPTAFYLCASQQENTEAFFGQGTRLTVV.

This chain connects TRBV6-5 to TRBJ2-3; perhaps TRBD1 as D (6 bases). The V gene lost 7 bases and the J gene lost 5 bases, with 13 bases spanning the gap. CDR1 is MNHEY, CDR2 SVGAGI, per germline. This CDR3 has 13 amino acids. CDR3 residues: CASMVPGVDTQYF. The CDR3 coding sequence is TGTGCCAGCATGGTGCCAGGGGTAGATACGCAGTATTTT.

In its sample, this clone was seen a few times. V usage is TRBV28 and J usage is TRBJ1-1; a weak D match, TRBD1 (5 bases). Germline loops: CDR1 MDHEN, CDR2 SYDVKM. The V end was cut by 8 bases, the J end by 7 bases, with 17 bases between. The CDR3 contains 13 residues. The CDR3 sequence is CASHLIGEGEAFF. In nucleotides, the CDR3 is TGTGCCAGCCACTTGATAGGGGAAGGTGAAGCTTTCTTT.

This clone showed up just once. In DNA form, the CDR3 reads TGTGCCAGCAGCCGAACGCTACAGGGGGCAGATGAGCAGTTCTTC. Translated, it gives CASSRTLQGADEQFF. The chain carries TRBV7-9 and TRBJ2-1, with 9 bases matching TRBD1. Trimming cost V 5 bases and J 8 bases; bases outside gene matches: 10. This CDR3 comprises 15 residues. The germline CDR1 and CDR2 sequences are SEHNR and FQNEAQ (reference sequence).

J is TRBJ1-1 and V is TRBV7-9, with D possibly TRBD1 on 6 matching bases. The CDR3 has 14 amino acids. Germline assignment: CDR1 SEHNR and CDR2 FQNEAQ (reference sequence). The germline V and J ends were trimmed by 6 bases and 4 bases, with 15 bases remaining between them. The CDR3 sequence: CASRQEGEGTEAFF. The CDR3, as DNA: TGTGCCAGCAGACAGGAGGGGGAGGGCACTGAAGCTTTCTTT.

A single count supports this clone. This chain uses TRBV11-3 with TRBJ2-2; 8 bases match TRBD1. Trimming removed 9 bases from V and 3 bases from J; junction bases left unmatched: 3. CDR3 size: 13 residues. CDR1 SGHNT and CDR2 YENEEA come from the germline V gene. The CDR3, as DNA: TGTGCCAGAGGACAGGGAGACACCGGGGAGCTGTTTTTT. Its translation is CARGQGDTGELFF.

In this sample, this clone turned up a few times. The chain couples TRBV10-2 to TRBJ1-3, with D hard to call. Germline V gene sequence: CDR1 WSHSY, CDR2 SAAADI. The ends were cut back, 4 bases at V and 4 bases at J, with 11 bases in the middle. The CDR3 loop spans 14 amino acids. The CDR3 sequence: CASSGSAKGNTIYF. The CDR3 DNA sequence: TGCGCCAGCAGTGGGTCCGCTAAAGGAAACACCATATATTTT.

This CDR3 reads CASTATGSGETQYF. The CDR3, as DNA: TGTGCCAGTACCGCCACAGGGTCGGGGGAGACCCAGTACTTC. This rearrangement joins TRBV6-6 to TRBJ2-5; TRBD1 is a possible D gene (6 bases). Trimming removed 9 bases from V and 5 bases from J, with 19 bases in between. CDR1 and CDR2 from the germline V gene are MNHNY and SVGAGI (reference sequence). This CDR3 contains 14 residues.

Here the CDR3 DNA reads TGTGCCAGCAGCTTAGGGGAGACGGGTGGCACCGGGGAGCTGTTTTTT. Translating it yields CASSLGETGGTGELFF. The chain links TRBV7-9 to TRBJ2-2; the D gene is possibly TRBD2 (5 bases). This CDR3 region has 16 residues. V lost 1 base to trimming and J lost 4 bases, with 13 bases between them. CDR1 SEHNR and CDR2 FQNEAQ come from the germline V gene (reference sequence).

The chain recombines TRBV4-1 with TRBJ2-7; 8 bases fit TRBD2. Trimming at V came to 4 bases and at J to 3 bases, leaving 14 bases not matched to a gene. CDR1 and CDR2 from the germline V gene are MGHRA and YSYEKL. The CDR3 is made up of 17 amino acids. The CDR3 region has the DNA TGCGCCAGCAGCCGCAGGACAGCCGGGACTAGGTTCTACGAGCAGTACTTC. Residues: CASSRRTAGTRFYEQYF.

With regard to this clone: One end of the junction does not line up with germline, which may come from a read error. The CDR3: CATSRVPAGGRHF. DNA for the CDR3: TGTGCCACCAGCAGAGTTCCCGCGGGGGGCAGGCACTTC. The rearrangement joins TRBV15 to TRBJ2-7; 8 bases agree with TRBD2. The CDR3 runs to 13 residues. Germline V gene data show CDR1 as LNHNV and CDR2 as YYDKDF (reference sequence).

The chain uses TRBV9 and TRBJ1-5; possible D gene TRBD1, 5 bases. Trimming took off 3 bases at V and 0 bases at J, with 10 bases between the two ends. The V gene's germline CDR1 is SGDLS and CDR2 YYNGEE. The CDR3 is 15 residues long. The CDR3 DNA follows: TGTGCCAGCAGCGAGACAGCTTATAGCAATCAGCCCCAGCATTTT. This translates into CASSETAYSNQPQHF.

This CDR3 is CASSYRTGGFHEQYF. The CDR3 DNA sequence: TGTGCCAGCAGTTACCGGACAGGGGGCTTCCACGAGCAGTACTTC. This chain joins TRBV27 and TRBJ2-7; 11 bases align to TRBD1. The V segment lost 4 bases and the J segment 5 bases; nucleotides outside the gene matches: 7. Germline V gene data show CDR1 as MNHEY and CDR2 as SMNVEV (reference sequence). The CDR3 is 15 residues long.

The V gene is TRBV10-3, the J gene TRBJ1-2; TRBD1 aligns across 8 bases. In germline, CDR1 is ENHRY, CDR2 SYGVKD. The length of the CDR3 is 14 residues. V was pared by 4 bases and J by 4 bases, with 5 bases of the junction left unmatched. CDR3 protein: CAISVQTGVYGYTF. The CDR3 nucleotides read TGTGCCATCAGTGTACAGACAGGGGTCTATGGCTACACCTTC.

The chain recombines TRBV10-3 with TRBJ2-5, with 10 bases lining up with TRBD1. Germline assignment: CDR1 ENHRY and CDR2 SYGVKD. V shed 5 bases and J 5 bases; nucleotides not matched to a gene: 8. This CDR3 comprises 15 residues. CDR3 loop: CAISSGTGAGETQYF. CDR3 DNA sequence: TGTGCCATCAGTTCCGGGACAGGGGCCGGGGAGACCCAGTACTTC.

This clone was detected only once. The CDR3 region is CASSIATALNTEAFF. Here the CDR3 DNA reads TGTGCCAGTAGTATAGCTACAGCCTTGAACACTGAAGCTTTCTTT. The genes are TRBV19 and TRBJ1-1; no reliable D call. Germline V gene data show CDR1 as LNHDA and CDR2 as SQIVND (reference sequence). Between the trimmed V and J ends, which lost 1 base and 0 bases, there was a span of 9 bases. This CDR3 is 15 amino acids long.